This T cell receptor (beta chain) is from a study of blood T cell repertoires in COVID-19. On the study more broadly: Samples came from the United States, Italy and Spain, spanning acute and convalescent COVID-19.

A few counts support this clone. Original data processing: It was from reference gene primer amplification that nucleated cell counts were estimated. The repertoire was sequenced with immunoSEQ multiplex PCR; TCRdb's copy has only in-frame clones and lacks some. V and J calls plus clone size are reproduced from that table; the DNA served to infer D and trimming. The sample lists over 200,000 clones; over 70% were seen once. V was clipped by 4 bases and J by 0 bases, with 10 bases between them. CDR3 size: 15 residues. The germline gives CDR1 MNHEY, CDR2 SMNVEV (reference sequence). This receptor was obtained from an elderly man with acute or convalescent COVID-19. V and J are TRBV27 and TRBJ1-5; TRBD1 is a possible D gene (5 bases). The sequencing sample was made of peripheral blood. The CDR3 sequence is CASSSTQVSNQPQHF. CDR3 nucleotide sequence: TGTGCCAGCAGTTCCACACAGGTTAGCAATCAGCCCCAGCATTTT.